The entry below describes one TCR beta chain. Its antigen is still unknown. This specimen belongs to a study of radiotherapy plus CTLA-4 blockade in lung cancer. Study overall: Among patients, roughly 18% showed objective responses, and approximately 30% had disease control. The study, taken as a whole, reports: It was early blood T cell clone dynamics, with interferon-beta, that reportedly best predicted response. Once radiotherapy plus ipilimumab had been given, TCR clones derived from tumor expanded in blood.

Trimming left V 5 bases short and J 1 base short, with 16 bases between. Germline V gives CDR1 SGHDT, CDR2 YYEEEE. CDR3 length equals 15 residues. Profiled with immunoSEQ multiplex PCR; TCRdb holds only in-frame clones, not every one. Of 35,000 to 50,000 clones in the sample, 73% are singletons; the top ten hold around 3.3%. Focal radiation plus CTLA-4 blockade with ipilimumab was administered to patients who had chemo-refractory metastatic non-small-cell lung cancer. The TCR comes from a human donor with non-small cell lung cancer who had a complete response to radiotherapy plus ipilimumab. J is TRBJ2-7 and V is TRBV5-6, with TRBD2 as a possible D gene (5 bases). The source was peripheral blood, collected from a patient treated with radiotherapy plus ipilimumab. In nucleotides, the CDR3 is TGTGCCAGCAGTTCTACCGGGGTTGGGTCCTACGAGCAGTACTTC. Protein product: CASSSTGVGSYEQYF.